The next 20 T cell receptor beta chains were all read from a single sample in a study of blood T cell repertoires in COVID-19. Measured with immunoSEQ multiplex PCR; TCRdb has only the in-frame clones, and not every one. In the table there are fewer than 350,000 clones, around 85% of which are singletons. Material: peripheral blood. The receptors shown here come from a young woman who had recovered from COVID-19.

The rearrangement joins TRBV29-1 to TRBJ1-2; D is unclear. Per germline, CDR1 SQVTM and CDR2 ANQGSEA. V was clipped by 7 bases and J by 8 bases, with 17 bases between them. CDR3 length: 12 amino acids. Written as DNA, the CDR3 is TGCAGCGCCACCGCCGGGAGAGAAGGCTACACCTTC. The encoded protein is CSATAGREGYTF.

The rearrangement links TRBV9 to TRBJ2-1; 12 positions match TRBD2. CDR3 length: 17 amino acids. With 0 bases clipped from V and 2 bases from J, the junction kept 3 bases outside the gene matches. From germline, CDR1 is SGDLS and CDR2 YYNGEE. The CDR3 DNA reads TGTGCCAGCAGCGTAGGACTAGCGGGAGAAACCTACAATGAGCAGTTCTTC. Encoded protein: CASSVGLAGETYNEQFF.

The chain combines TRBV24-1 with TRBJ2-3; 7 nucleotides align to TRBD1. CDR3 length: 18 amino acids. From germline, CDR1 is KGHDR and CDR2 SFDVKD. V was pared by 4 bases and J by 3 bases, with 15 bases of the junction left unmatched. CDR3 bases: TGTGCCACCAGTGACTCCGATGGGACAGTATCTGATACAGATACGCAGTATTTT. It encodes CATSDSDGTVSDTDTQYF.

The chain combines TRBV2 with TRBJ1-4; 7 positions match TRBD1. After removal of 1 base from V and 7 bases from J, the junction contained 3 bases not matched to a gene. Germline CDR1 SNHLY, CDR2 FYNNEI. CDR3 size: 14 residues. CDR3 sequence (DNA): TGTGCCAGCAGTGAAGGGACAGGAGCTGAAAAACTGTTTTTT. It translates to CASSEGTGAEKLFF. The full variable domain, in which reference TRBV2 and TRBJ1-4 provide the parts outside the CDR3, is EPEVTQTPSHQVTQMGQEVILRCVPISNHLYFYWYRQILGQKVEFLVSFYNNEISEKSEIFDDQFSVERPDGSNFTLKIRSTKLEDSAMYFCASSEGTGAEKLFFGSGTQLSVL.

This chain links TRBV6-5 with TRBJ2-1, with D unclear. V lost 0 bases and J 11 bases, leaving 8 bases between the germline ends. CDR3 size: 12 residues. Germline CDR1 reads MNHEY; CDR2 reads SVGAGI. CDR3 coding DNA: TGTGCCAGCAGTTACTCAGTGGGCCAGCAGTTCTTC. Translation gives CASSYSVGQQFF.

The rearrangement joins TRBV7-9 to TRBJ1-6; no clear D. Germline V CDR1 and CDR2: SEHNR, FQNEAQ (reference sequence). The V gene lost 4 bases and the J gene lost 13 bases, with 14 bases spanning the gap. The CDR3 sequence is 13 residues long. The CDR3 reads CASSSGGFMPLHF. The CDR3 coding sequence is TGTGCCAGCAGCTCCGGTGGTTTTATGCCCCTCCACTTT.

The chain combines TRBV5-6 with TRBJ2-7; TRBD2 might be the D (5 bases). V was clipped by 2 bases and J by 0 bases, with 12 bases between them. Per the germline V gene, CDR1 is SGHDT and CDR2 is YYEEEE. The CDR3 loop spans 15 amino acids. This CDR3 reads CASSFPGTSSYEQYF. The CDR3 DNA is TGTGCCAGCAGCTTTCCGGGTACTAGCTCCTACGAGCAGTACTTC.

The rearrangement joins TRBV19 to TRBJ2-2; the match to TRBD1 covers 8 bases. The V gene's germline CDR1 is LNHDA and CDR2 SQIVND (reference sequence). The trim removed 5 bases at V and 4 bases at J, leaving 6 bases unmatched. This CDR3 contains 15 residues. DNA for the CDR3: TGTGCCAGTAGTGGACAGGGCTTGGGCACCGGGGAGCTGTTTTTT. Translated: CASSGQGLGTGELFF.

CDR3 sequence reads: CASSSLLYNSPLHF. The DNA of the CDR3 is TGTGCCAGCAGCTCTCTATTGTATAATTCACCCCTCCACTTT. The V gene is TRBV7-2, the J gene TRBJ1-6; D is unresolved. The V and J ends lost 4 bases and 4 bases respectively, with 8 bases between them. Germline CDR1 is SGHTA and CDR2 is FQGNSA. This CDR3 comprises 14 residues.

The chain uses TRBV4-1 and TRBJ2-7; no definite D call. CDR1 is MGHRA, CDR2 YSYEKL, per germline. The CDR3 contains 15 residues. Trimming took 3 bases from V and 0 from J, leaving 12 bases between them. CDR3 residues: CASSHRSPGSYEQYF. The CDR3 nucleotides read TGCGCCAGCAGCCATAGGAGCCCCGGCTCCTACGAGCAGTACTTC.

The V gene is TRBV5-4, the J gene TRBJ1-1, with 12 bases lining up with TRBD1. V was pared by 5 bases and J by 1 base, with 6 bases of the junction left unmatched. CDR1 SGHNT and CDR2 YYREEE come from the germline V gene (reference sequence). The CDR3 sequence is 16 residues long. The CDR3 DNA is TGTGCCAGCAGTCCCGGGACAGGGGGCACGAACACTGAAGCTTTCTTT. The encoded protein is CASSPGTGGTNTEAFF. Combining the CDR3 with reference TRBV5-4 and TRBJ1-1 gives the whole variable domain ETGVTQSPTHLIKTRGQQVTLRCSSQSGHNTVSWYQQALGQGPQFIFQYYREEENGRGNFPPRFSGLQFPNYSSELNVNALELDDSALYLCASSPGTGGTNTEAFFGQGTRLTVV.

The chain has TRBV5-4 and TRBJ2-1; 11 bases agree with TRBD1. V was clipped by 4 bases and J by 9 bases; unmatched bases: 6. The CDR3 has 14 residues. CDR1 and CDR2 (germline): SGHNT, YYREEE (reference sequence). CDR3 DNA sequence: TGTGCCAGCAGCGTGGGACAGGGGGGTGTTGAGCAGTTCTTC. It translates to CASSVGQGGVEQFF.

This chain uses TRBV10-1 with TRBJ1-4; D gene ambiguous. Germline CDR1 reads WNHNN; CDR2 reads SYGVQD (reference sequence). With 6 bases removed from V and 6 bases from J, the gap between germline ends came to 11 bases. The CDR3 is 13 residues long. DNA for the CDR3: TGCGCCAGCAGAGCCATAGTCTATGAAAAACTGTTTTTT. Translating it yields CASRAIVYEKLFF.

The V call is TRBV4-1, the J call TRBJ2-2, with a weak D call TRBD2 (7 bases). The CDR3 has 17 residues. Germline V CDR1 and CDR2: MGHRA, YSYEKL. The V gene lost 3 bases and the J gene lost 4 bases, with 18 bases spanning the gap. CDR3 amino acids: CASSHQGGGAITGELFF. DNA for the CDR3: TGCGCCAGCAGCCACCAAGGAGGGGGGGCGATCACCGGGGAGCTGTTTTTT.

The table lists this clone with a count of one. The chain combines TRBV7-9 with TRBJ2-1; TRBD2 matches 13 bases. Trimming removed 1 base from V and 10 bases from J; junction bases left unmatched: 4. This CDR3 contains 15 residues. Germline CDR1 SEHNR, CDR2 FQNEAQ (reference sequence). The CDR3 DNA sequence: TGTGCCAGCAGCTTAGGACTAGCGGGAGGAATAGAGCAGTTCTTC. This codes for CASSLGLAGGIEQFF.

This chain connects TRBV30 to TRBJ1-4; the D is unclear. CDR1 and CDR2 from the germline V gene are GTSNPN and SVGIG (reference sequence). The length of the CDR3 is 13 residues. With 4 bases removed from V and 6 bases from J, the gap between germline ends came to 12 bases. The CDR3 loop is CAWNREIDEKLFF. The CDR3 nucleotides read TGTGCCTGGAACCGAGAAATTGATGAAAAACTGTTTTTT.

This rearrangement joins TRBV19 to TRBJ1-1; 8 bases align to TRBD1. The CDR3 has 15 residues. V dropped 1 base and J dropped 1; count of bases not matched to a gene: 2. Germline V gene sequence: CDR1 LNHDA, CDR2 SQIVND (reference sequence). The CDR3 DNA reads TGTGCCAGTAGTATAGGGGACAGGCCGAACACTGAAGCTTTCTTT. It codes for CASSIGDRPNTEAFF.

V usage is TRBV5-1 and J usage is TRBJ1-1; D remains ambiguous. Germline CDR1 SGHRS, CDR2 YFSETQ. The CDR3 is 12 residues long. Trimming pared 4 bases from V and 10 bases from J, leaving 14 bases between. The CDR3 here is CASSGVMPGAFF. The CDR3 bases are TGCGCCAGCAGCGGAGTTATGCCCGGAGCTTTCTTT.

This chain joins TRBV7-2 and TRBJ2-2, with a weak D call TRBD1 (7 bases). This CDR3 has 15 amino acids. The germline V gene has CDR1 SGHTA and CDR2 FQGNSA. The V end lost 6 bases, the J end lost 0 bases, and 11 bases lay between the germline ends. The CDR3: CASRRDSSNTGELFF. CDR3 bases: TGTGCCAGCAGGCGGGACAGTTCGAACACCGGGGAGCTGTTTTTT. Using reference TRBV7-2 and TRBJ2-2 for the parts outside the CDR3, the full variable domain is GAGVSQSPSNKVTEKGKDVELRCDPISGHTALYWYRQSLGQGLEFLIYFQGNSAPDKSGLPSDRFSAERTGGSVSTLTIQRTQQEDSAVYLCASRRDSSNTGELFFGEGSRLTVL.

The chain joins TRBV18 to TRBJ1-4, with 7 bases fitting TRBD1. Looked up from germline, CDR1 is KGHSH and CDR2 is LQKENI. The CDR3 length is 15 residues. V lost 7 bases, J lost 4 bases, and 9 bases stayed unmatched. CDR3 sequence: CASLQSTGFNEKLFF. The CDR3 coding sequence is TGTGCCAGCTTACAATCGACAGGGTTTAATGAAAAACTGTTTTTT.